This T cell receptor (beta chain) was retrieved from a study of read filtering for tumor transcriptome and immune sequencing. Turning to the study itself: After DNase treatment, RNA was made into whole-transcriptome libraries.

From roughly 400 ng of RNA, a library with molecular barcoded alpha/delta and beta/gamma adaptors was made. TCRdb re-called the reads through MiXCR, storing one row per CDR3 protein. Among roughly 68,000 distinct CDR3 sequences listed, roughly 13% were seen once. The germline V gene encodes CDR1 DFQATT and CDR2 SNEGSKA (reference sequence). The CDR3 is 14 amino acids. A remark on this clonotype: A much larger clone differs by one base, so this may be a read error.

The chain is built from TRBV20-1 and TRBJ1-5, with D possibly matching TRBD1 (6 bases). This receptor was taken from a donor aged 40 or over with multiple myeloma. Material for sequencing was a population of CD138-negative cells sorted from bone marrow. CDR3 coding DNA: TGCAGTGCTAGAGTTGGGGACACCAATCAGTCCCAGCATTTT. This sequence encodes CSARVGDTNQSQHF.